This TCR beta chain was recovered during a study of blood T cell repertoires in COVID-19. The count of this clone is one. V was cut by 5 bases and J by 4 bases, with 14 bases left in between. Germline V CDR1 and CDR2: MRHNA, SNTAGT. The CDR3 is 15 residues long. Participants, 18 to 89 years old, spanned 25 or so US areas. Sequencing used immunoSEQ multiplex PCR; TCRdb keeps in-frame clones, though not all of them. Seen here are over 250,000 clones, roughly 86% observed once, and the top ten hold under 3%. This TCR came from a young woman who had recovered from COVID-19. Sequenced sample: PBMCs or T cells enriched from blood (not recorded which). V and J are TRBV6-4 and TRBJ2-2; maybe TRBD2 (6 bases). The CDR3: CASSPGTFLTGELFF. CDR3 DNA: TGTGCCAGCAGTCCAGGGACTTTCCTCACCGGGGAGCTGTTTTTT.